Described below is a single T cell receptor (beta chain) sequence and its context. What it recognizes is unknown. The data derive from a study of cytomegalovirus exposure and HLA in healthy donors. CDR1 is MNHEY, CDR2 SMNVEV, per germline (reference sequence). V shed 5 bases and J 6 bases; nucleotides not matched to a gene: 10. CDR3 size: 14 residues. The PCR employed 60 Vbeta primers together with 13 Jbeta primers. The table came from immunoSEQ multiplex PCR; TCRdb's copy has only in-frame clones and leaves some out. The table has around 140,000 clones, 60% to 80% seen once. Findings and caveats of the study: In presence/absence analyses, roughly uniform sequencing depth across donors was assumed. In a later analysis, at a false discovery rate of 0.05, approximately 15,000 TCR beta sequences matched HLA alleles. Information on immune exposure was restricted to one variable (CMV serostatus). TCR beta sequences reportedly predicted the HLA-A and HLA-B alleles of most subjects accurately.

This receptor was taken from a female donor in good health and CMV-seronegative. The sample taken for sequencing was PBMCs. The chain carries TRBV27 and TRBJ2-7; 7 bases agree with TRBD1. The CDR3 loop reads CASSRTGGPGEQYF. CDR3 DNA sequence: TGTGCCAGCAGTCGGACAGGTGGCCCTGGCGAGCAGTACTTC.